This passage covers 14 T cell receptor beta chains from one sample sequenced in a study of T cell responses to AZD1222 COVID-19 vaccine. Using immunoSEQ multiplex PCR, the repertoire was profiled, and TCRdb retains in-frame clones only, with some absent. The sample includes about 160,000 clones, roughly 88% of them seen just once. Sequencing was performed on peripheral blood, taken 28 days after the second AZD1222 dose. These receptors all stem from an adult who received the AZD1222 COVID-19 vaccine.

The chain has TRBV28 and TRBJ2-7, with 10 bases that match TRBD2. The CDR3 sequence is 16 residues long. Germline values: CDR1 MDHEN, CDR2 SYDVKM. Trimming took 11 bases from V and 4 from J; bases not matched to a gene: 17. The CDR3 DNA reads as TGTGCCCTCCCAGACCGAACTAGCGGGGAACTTTACGAGCAGTACTTC. Amino acids: CALPDRTSGELYEQYF. Filled out from reference TRBV28 and TRBJ2-7, the complete variable domain reads DVKVTQSSRYLVKRTGEKVFLECVQDMDHENMFWYRQDPGLGLRLIYFSYDVKMKEKGDIPEGYSVSREKKERFSLILESASTNQTSMYLCALPDRTSGELYEQYFGPGTRLTVT.

V gene TRBV7-3 combines with J gene TRBJ1-1, with 9 bases that match TRBD1. With V trimmed by 3 bases and J by 4 bases, 9 bases remained unmatched. CDR3 length equals 16 residues. Germline-derived CDR1 and CDR2 are SGHTA and FQGTGA. CDR3 amino acids: CASSFSGTGLGTEAFF. DNA for the CDR3: TGTGCCAGCAGCTTCTCTGGGACAGGGCTGGGCACTGAAGCTTTCTTT.

This sequence joins TRBV2 and TRBJ1-5; D might be TRBD1 (5 bases). The germline gives CDR1 SNHLY, CDR2 FYNNEI. V gave up 8 bases and J gave up 6 bases, with 20 bases separating them. This CDR3 has 15 residues. The CDR3, as DNA: TGTGCCAGCGGCCCAACACAGGTAGTTGCTCAGCCCCAGCATTTT. This codes for CASGPTQVVAQPQHF.

The chain carries TRBV30 and TRBJ2-1, with D possibly being TRBD2 (6 bases). The CDR3 is 16 residues long. The V and J ends lost 5 bases and 0 bases respectively, with 17 bases between them. Germline V CDR1 and CDR2: GTSNPN, SVGIG (reference sequence). The CDR3 loop reads CAWLRPGGDSYNEQFF. The CDR3 nucleotides read TGTGCCTGGTTACGACCCGGGGGTGACTCCTACAATGAGCAGTTCTTC.

This sequence joins TRBV6-5 and TRBJ2-1; no firm D call. V dropped 8 bases and J dropped 3 bases, with 11 bases sitting between them. Germline V gene sequence: CDR1 MNHEY, CDR2 SVGAGI. CDR3 size: 13 residues. CDR3 DNA sequence: TGTGCCAGCTCATTTGGGCTCTACAATGAGCAGTTCTTC. Its protein is CASSFGLYNEQFF.

In its sample, this clone was seen a few times. The CDR3: CASSFRTSVSTDTQYF. The CDR3 DNA sequence: TGTGCCAGCAGCTTCAGGACTAGCGTCTCCACAGATACGCAGTATTTT. This chain connects TRBV11-2 to TRBJ2-3; 9 nucleotides agree with TRBD2. V lost 3 bases to trimming and J lost 2 bases; unmatched junction nucleotides: 6. CDR1 SGHAT and CDR2 FQNNGV come from the germline V gene. The CDR3 is 16 residues long.

V usage is TRBV6-1 and J usage is TRBJ1-5; D is perhaps TRBD1 (5 bases). Germline assignment: CDR1 MNHNS and CDR2 SASEGT. Trimming took off 1 base at V and 5 bases at J, with 12 bases between the two ends. The CDR3 covers 15 residues. The DNA of the CDR3 is TGTGCCAGCAGTGAAGTAAACAGGAATGATCAGCCCCAGCATTTT. Its translation: CASSEVNRNDQPQHF.

V gene TRBV28 combines with J gene TRBJ1-2; D might be TRBD1 (5 bases). The CDR3 runs to 17 residues. Germline CDR1 reads MDHEN; CDR2 reads SYDVKM. Trimming stripped 7 bases from V and 0 bases from J, with 21 bases between. CDR3 sequence reads: CASTLGAATTPNYGYTF. As DNA, the CDR3 is TGTGCCAGCACCCTAGGGGCAGCCACTACACCTAACTATGGCTACACCTTC.

The table lists this clone with a count of one. The rearrangement uses TRBV5-1 and TRBJ2-7; D tentatively fits TRBD1 or TRBD2 (5 bases each). The length of the CDR3 is 13 residues. Germline-derived CDR1 and CDR2 are SGHRS and YFSETQ. V lost 7 bases, J lost 2 bases, and 13 bases lay in between. CDR3 amino acids: CASRPVGAYEQYF. CDR3 in DNA: TGCGCCAGCCGCCCAGTGGGGGCCTACGAGCAGTACTTC.

The J gene is TRBJ2-7, the V gene TRBV28, with D uncertain. Germline V gene lookup returns CDR1 MDHEN and CDR2 SYDVKM. The ends were cut back, 2 bases at V and 3 bases at J, with 5 bases in the middle. The CDR3 extends over 12 amino acids. The CDR3 sequence is CASSLLGYEQYF. The CDR3 nucleotides are TGTGCCAGCAGTTTACTGGGCTACGAGCAGTACTTC.

The V gene is TRBV20-1, the J gene TRBJ2-7, with D unclear. CDR3 length: 15 amino acids. The ends were cut back, 3 bases at V and 0 bases at J, with 15 bases in the middle. CDR1 and CDR2 (germline): DFQATT, SNEGSKA (reference sequence). The CDR3: CSASNFAQSSYEQYF. The DNA of the CDR3 is TGCAGTGCTAGTAATTTCGCTCAGAGCTCCTACGAGCAGTACTTC.

The V call is TRBV5-1, the J call TRBJ1-1; 9 bases agree with TRBD1. Unmatched junction bases numbered 4, after V lost 3 bases and J lost 7 bases. The germline gives CDR1 SGHRS, CDR2 YFSETQ. The CDR3 covers 13 residues. The CDR3 loop is CASSWGTGNEAFF. CDR3 DNA: TGCGCCAGCAGCTGGGGGACAGGGAATGAAGCTTTCTTT.

CDR3 in amino acids: CASSPTGDLYGYTF. The CDR3 DNA sequence: TGTGCCAGTAGCCCGACAGGGGATCTATATGGCTACACCTTC. The V call is TRBV19, the J call TRBJ1-2; 8 bases are shared with TRBD1. The germline gives CDR1 LNHDA, CDR2 SQIVND (reference sequence). V was pared by 6 bases and J by 5 bases, with 8 bases of the junction left unmatched. There are 14 residues in the CDR3. The entire variable domain, with the rest obtained from reference TRBV19 and TRBJ1-2, is as follows: DGGITQSPKYLFRKEGQNVTLSCEQNLNHDAMYWYRQDPGQGLRLIYYSQIVNDFQKGDIAEGYSVSREKKESFPLTVTSAQKNPTAFYLCASSPTGDLYGYTFGSGTRLTVV.

CDR3 sequence reads: CASSYSGSYEQYF. The DNA of the CDR3 is TGTGCCAGCAGCTACTCCGGGTCCTACGAGCAGTACTTC. The chain combines TRBV27 with TRBJ2-7; no clear D. CDR1 and CDR2 from the germline V gene are MNHEY and SMNVEV (reference sequence). V was cut by 6 bases and J by 1 base, with 10 bases left in between. This CDR3 is 13 amino acids long.